One and the same sample provided the 7 T cell receptor beta chains below, sequenced in a study of early T cells in non-severe SARS-CoV-2 infection. TCRdb independently ran MiXCR on the 5' RACE reads; one entry per CDR3 protein. Of tens of thousands of distinct CDR3 sequences in the sample, 12% were seen once. The sample taken for sequencing was whole blood. All receptors derive from an adult who was a healthcare worker with PCR-confirmed SARS-CoV-2 infection or an uninfected control (not recorded which).

V is TRBV12-3 or TRBV12-4 and J is TRBJ2-7; D is unresolved. The CDR3 has 11 residues. The V gene lost 0 bases and the J gene lost 5 bases, with 2 bases spanning the gap. For the CDR3, the DNA is TGTGCCAGCAGTTTAGCTCACGAGCAGTACTTC. It specifies CASSLAHEQYF.

This clonotype was seen at least ten times. The V gene is TRBV7-9, the J gene TRBJ2-5; D is perhaps TRBD2 (5 bases). The CDR3 spans 17 residues. Trimming stripped 5 bases from V and 0 bases from J, with 19 bases between. Germline-derived CDR1 and CDR2 are SEHNR and FQNEAQ (reference sequence). The CDR3 sequence is CASSPPANGMYQETQYF. In DNA, the CDR3 is TGTGCCAGCAGCCCGCCTGCTAACGGGATGTACCAAGAGACCCAGTACTTC.

This clonotype has ten or more counts. J is TRBJ2-1 and V is TRBV6-5; a possible D gene is TRBD2 (5 bases). The CDR3 is 13 amino acids. Germline V gene lookup returns CDR1 MNHEY and CDR2 SVGAGI. The V and J ends lost 6 bases and 9 bases respectively, with 15 bases between them. CDR3 sequence (DNA): TGTGCCAGCAGAACCGTGAGGGCGGCTGAGCAGTTCTTC. Translation gives CASRTVRAAEQFF.

This chain connects TRBV29-1 to TRBJ1-1; D gene ambiguous. The germline V and J ends were trimmed by 2 bases and 6 bases, with 10 bases remaining between them. The CDR3 loop spans 12 amino acids. Germline lookup yields CDR1 SQVTM and CDR2 ANQGSEA. The CDR3, as DNA: TGCAGCGTTGAATGGCAGTCTGCTGAAGCTTTCTTT. Translated: CSVEWQSAEAFF.

The sample holds a few counts of this clonotype. The chain employs TRBV2 and TRBJ2-5; possibly TRBD1 for D (5 bases). Germline CDR1 SNHLY, CDR2 FYNNEI. The CDR3 loop spans 14 amino acids. Trimming stripped 3 bases from V and 2 bases from J, with 10 bases between. The CDR3 reads CASSDGAWQETQYF. CDR3 DNA: TGTGCCAGCAGTGATGGGGCCTGGCAAGAGACCCAGTACTTC.

The chain carries TRBV4-1 and TRBJ2-3, with D unresolved. CDR3 length: 15 amino acids. CDR1 and CDR2 from the germline V gene are MGHRA and YSYEKL. V was pared by 2 bases and J by 1 base, with 10 bases between. In DNA, the CDR3 is TGCGCCAGCAGCCAAATGGGCCGCGGCACAGATACGCAGTATTTT. Translating gives CASSQMGRGTDTQYF.

This clonotype was detected many times. This chain connects TRBV4-1 to TRBJ1-5; 7 nucleotides line up with TRBD1. Germline CDR1 MGHRA, CDR2 YSYEKL. CDR3 length: 16 amino acids. The trim removed 4 bases at V and 5 bases at J, leaving 11 bases unmatched. The CDR3 sequence: CASSLYLTGADQPQHF. CDR3 DNA: TGCGCCAGCAGCCTATACCTTACAGGGGCGGATCAGCCCCAGCATTTT.